This TCR beta chain comes out of a study of cytomegalovirus exposure and HLA in healthy donors. Study-level results: Within a later analysis, the majority of CMV-associated TCR beta chains appeared HLA-restricted.

Germline lookup yields CDR1 SGDLS and CDR2 YYNGEE. The trim removed 3 bases at V and 5 bases at J, leaving 14 bases unmatched. The CDR3 loop spans 17 amino acids. About this clone itself: The target antigen is unknown.

PCR involved 60 Vbeta and 13 Jbeta primers. This table comes from immunoSEQ multiplex PCR, and its TCRdb copy is limited to in-frame clones, with some not included. The sample contains more than 140,000 clones, approximately 82% of which appear only once. The sample comprised PBMCs. V is TRBV9 and J is TRBJ2-5; 9 bases are a match to TRBD2. The TCR was taken from a woman in her thirties or forties in good health and CMV-seronegative. The DNA of the CDR3 is TGTGCCAGCAGCGGAGGGGTTAGCGGGAGATCCGCCGAGACCCAGTACTTC. This sequence encodes CASSGGVSGRSAETQYF.